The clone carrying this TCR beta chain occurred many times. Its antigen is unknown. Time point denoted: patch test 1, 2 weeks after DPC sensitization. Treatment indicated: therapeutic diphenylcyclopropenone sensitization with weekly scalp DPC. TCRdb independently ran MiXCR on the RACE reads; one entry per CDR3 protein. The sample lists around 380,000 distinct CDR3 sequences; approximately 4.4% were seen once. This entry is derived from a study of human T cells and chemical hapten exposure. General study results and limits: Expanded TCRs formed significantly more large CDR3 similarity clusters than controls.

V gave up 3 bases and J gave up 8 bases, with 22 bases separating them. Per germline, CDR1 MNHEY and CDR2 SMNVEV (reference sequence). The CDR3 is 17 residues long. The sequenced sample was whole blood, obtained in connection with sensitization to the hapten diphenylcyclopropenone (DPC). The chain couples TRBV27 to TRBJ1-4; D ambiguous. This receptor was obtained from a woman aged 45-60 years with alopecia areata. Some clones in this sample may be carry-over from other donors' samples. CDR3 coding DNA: TGTGCCAGCAGTTTTTCCACTGGTGTTCAACGGCAGGAAAAACTGTTTTTT. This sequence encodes CASSFSTGVQRQEKLFF. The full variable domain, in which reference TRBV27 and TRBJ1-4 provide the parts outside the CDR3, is EAQVTQNPRYLITVTGKKLTVTCSQNMNHEYMSWYRQDPGLGLRQIYYSMNVEVTDKGDVPEGYKVSRKEKRNFPLILESPSPNQTSLYFCASSFSTGVQRQEKLFFGSGTQLSVL.